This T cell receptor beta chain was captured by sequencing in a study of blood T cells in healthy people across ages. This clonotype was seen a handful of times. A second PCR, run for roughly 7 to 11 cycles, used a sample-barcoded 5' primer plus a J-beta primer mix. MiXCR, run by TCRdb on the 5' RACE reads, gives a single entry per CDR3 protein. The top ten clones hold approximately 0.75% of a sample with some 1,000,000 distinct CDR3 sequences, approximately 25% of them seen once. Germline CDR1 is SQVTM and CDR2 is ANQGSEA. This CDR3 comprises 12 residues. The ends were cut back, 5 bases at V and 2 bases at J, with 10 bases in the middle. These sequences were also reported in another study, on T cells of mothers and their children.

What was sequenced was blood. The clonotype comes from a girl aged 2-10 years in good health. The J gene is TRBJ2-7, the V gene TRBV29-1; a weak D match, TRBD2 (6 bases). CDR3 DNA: TGCAGCGTTCGGGAGTCTACCTACGAGCAGTACTTC. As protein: CSVRESTYEQYF.